This T cell receptor beta chain was identified in a study of T cell responses to AZD1222 COVID-19 vaccine (dated by TCRdb to the early 2020s). Regarding the complete study: AZD1222 recipients given second doses at about 4 weeks or at about 12 weeks were pooled, since spike-specific TCR depth and breadth were not found to differ between the two schedules. TCR sequencing was performed for roughly 250 trial participants, of whom around 210 were given two doses of AZD1222 and approximately 25 were given two doses of MenACWY control vaccine. Trial participants were enrolled into age subgroups of 18-55, 56-69 and 70-plus years, which contained about 160, 30 and 59 TCR-sequenced participants, respectively.

Per the publication, the time point label means: baseline before first vaccination. Vaccinee samples were obtained from the UK trials COV001 and COV002, which included a single-blind randomized controlled phase 2/3 trial of AZD1222 (ChAdOx1 nCoV-19) in healthy adults. Trial participant PBMC samples were collected at day 0 and day 28 after the second dose for TCRbeta chain sequencing. The CDR3 regions of human TCRbeta chains were analyzed by immunosequencing. Per the original workflow: TCRs in the repertoires were matched against a reference library of SARS-CoV-2-specific TCRs that had been generated with the MIRA antigen-specificity platform. Breadth was defined as the fraction of unique TCRs that were SARS-CoV-2-associated. Depth was defined as the fraction of total T cells that were SARS-CoV-2-associated. Using the MIRA data, each spike-specific TCR was assigned both to the spike region to which the TCR was reactive and to a CD4 or CD8 class. Log10-transformed breadth and depth values were compared by one-way ANOVA with Sidak's multiple comparisons tests. TCRdb re-hosts the immuneACCESS table, in-frame sequences only. Its copies lack some clones; in the studies checked, an unresolved V gene accounts for under half of them, and the cause for the rest is not known. D and trimming were read from the DNA, whereas the V and J calls and clone size are those reported in that table. In this sample the table shows 150,000 to 200,000 clones, 80% to 90% of which occur a single time. Of the sample, around 6.4% is held by the ten largest clones.

Trimming accounts for 6 bases at V and 5 bases at J, while the number of junction bases matched to no gene is 6. CDR3 length: 14 amino acids, cysteine to phenylalanine. Here the CDR3 DNA is all that survives: 42 bases in frame from base 1. Reading the germline V gene gives CDR1 MNHEY and CDR2 SVGAGI. The paper's findings and limits, for the study overall: Participants were mostly white British and included more females than males, and it was suggested by the authors that clonal diversity may have been underestimated. Spike-specific TCR breadth and depth rose significantly after two AZD1222 doses compared with day 0 and with MenACWY recipients. Reportedly, almost half of the unique spike-specific TCRs recognized epitopes lying outside the regions that are mutated in the B.1.351 and B.1.1.7 variants. In the small 56-69-year group, the increase in depth fell short of significance, most likely because of low power. Because no day 14 peak-response samples were available, the repertoires could be characterized only after the peak T cell response. The vaccine-associated CD4 TCRs covered the entire spike protein, and the dominant responses fell in regions 160-218 and 743-854. Only a handful of AZD1222 recipients were SARS-CoV-2 seropositive at baseline, limiting conclusions about previously exposed vaccinees.

With regard to this clone: Its antigen target is currently unknown. There are no base qualities to consult, and no much larger clone falls within one base.

Here the sequenced sample was peripheral blood, taken on day 0 of AZD1222 vaccination. This clonotype was sampled from an adult in good health. The V and J genes are TRBV6-5 and TRBJ2-2; 7 bases in the middle match TRBD2. The CDR3 in this case is CASRAGEGTGELFF. The DNA sequence reads TGTGCCAGCAGAGCCGGGGAGGGGACCGGGGAGCTGTTTTTT.